The clone carrying this T cell receptor beta chain was observed a single time. The data stem from a study of control samples from healthy donors and cancer patients. Here immunoSEQ multiplex PCR was the method, and the copy in TCRdb shows in-frame clones only, minus some. The sample records roughly 200,000 clones, roughly 94% being singletons. Input material: blood. The clonotype comes from a man in his forties or fifties in good health.

The CDR3 sequence: CASSLTAKPYEQYF. The CDR3 DNA reads TGTGCCAGCAGCCTGACAGCCAAACCCTACGAGCAGTACTTC. J is TRBJ2-7 and V is TRBV5-8; D is perhaps TRBD1 (5 bases). CDR1 and CDR2 from the germline V gene are SGHTS and YDEGEE. This CDR3 comprises 14 residues. Trimming removed 4 bases from V and 2 bases from J, with 13 bases in between.